This T cell receptor beta chain emerged from a study of OX40 agonist ivuxolimab in advanced cancers. CDR3 length: 15 amino acids. V lost 1 base, J lost 4 bases, and 3 bases stayed unmatched. The germline gives CDR1 KGHSH, CDR2 LQKENI. Some clones are missing from TCRdb's copy, which holds only in-frame ones; the method was immunoSEQ multiplex PCR. The sample comprises about 68,000 clones, about 83% of which are singletons, and under 1.5% rests with the top ten. The source is an adult with an advanced solid tumor such as melanoma, head and neck, liver or kidney cancer. Sequenced material: CD4+ or CD8+ T cells sorted from blood, taken in a trial of the OX40 agonist ivuxolimab. The chain links TRBV18 to TRBJ2-1, with TRBD2 matching over 8 bases. CDR3 loop: CASSPLGGEYNEQFF. CDR3 DNA: TGTGCCAGCTCACCACTCGGGGGGGAGTACAATGAGCAGTTCTTC.